This passage covers 5 T cell receptor beta chains from one sample sequenced in a study of early T cells in non-severe SARS-CoV-2 infection. TCRdb itself ran the 5' RACE reads through MiXCR, one entry per CDR3 protein. The table has roughly 75,000 distinct CDR3 sequences, approximately 12% seen once; the top ten hold about 3%. What was sequenced was whole blood. The receptors stem from an adult who was a healthcare worker with PCR-confirmed SARS-CoV-2 infection or an uninfected control (not recorded which).

This clonotype was counted ten times or more. V and J are TRBV7-6 and TRBJ1-2; no definite D call. Trimming pared 4 bases from V and 8 bases from J, leaving 14 bases between. This CDR3 comprises 13 residues. The V gene's germline CDR1 is SGHVS and CDR2 FNYEAQ. In DNA form, the CDR3 reads TGTGCCAGCAGCTCCTCAGTCGGATACGGCTACACCTTC. Protein: CASSSSVGYGYTF.

The V gene is TRBV28, the J gene TRBJ2-7, with D possibly being TRBD1 (6 bases). The germline CDR1 and CDR2 sequences are MDHEN and SYDVKM. V lost 7 bases to trimming and J lost 5 bases, with 18 bases between them. The CDR3 runs 14 residues. The CDR3 is CASNPGTTAHEQYF. In DNA form, the CDR3 reads TGTGCCAGCAACCCCGGGACAACGGCTCACGAGCAGTACTTC.

This clonotype was counted at least ten times. The chain joins TRBV28 to TRBJ2-7, with TRBD2 matching 7 bases. Germline trimming cut 9 bases from V and 1 base from J; bases unmatched to any gene: 6. CDR1 is MDHEN, CDR2 SYDVKM, per germline. The CDR3 extends over 13 amino acids. CDR3 region: CASQGRVSYEQYF. DNA of the CDR3: TGTGCCAGTCAAGGGAGGGTTTCCTACGAGCAGTACTTC.

The chain is built from TRBV28 and TRBJ1-2; 7 bases are shared with TRBD1. The germline CDR1 and CDR2 sequences are MDHEN and SYDVKM. V lost 2 bases to trimming and J lost 4 bases; unmatched junction nucleotides: 13. This CDR3 region has 17 residues. Here the CDR3 reads CASSLPALQGSVYGYTF. The CDR3 DNA reads TGTGCCAGCAGTTTACCAGCCCTACAGGGGTCTGTCTATGGCTACACCTTC.

This chain connects TRBV9 to TRBJ1-1; no clear D gene. V dropped 2 bases and J dropped 1 base, with 6 bases sitting between them. Germline CDR1 is SGDLS and CDR2 is YYNGEE. This CDR3 is built from 13 residues. In nucleotides, the CDR3 is TGTGCCAGCAGCGTTCACGAGAACACTGAAGCTTTCTTT. Amino acids: CASSVHENTEAFF.